This TCR beta chain was sequenced during a study of regulatory T cells in long-lasting Graves disease. The time point here: persistent/refractory GD, antithyroid drugs over 5 years with positive TRAb. Extracted RNA from PBMCs served as the source of the TCR library. HTBI primers from iRepertoire and Arm-PCR of CDR3 regions yielded the TCR beta libraries. TCRdb used MiXCR to reprocess the multiplex PCR reads, holding one entry per CDR3 protein. The repertoire holds under 450,000 distinct CDR3 sequences, with 20% to 25% as singletons. This receptor was obtained from a female donor with Graves disease. This sample comprised peripheral blood mononuclear cells (PBMCs), obtained when the disease was refractory, from a patient treated with antithyroid drugs.

Here the CDR3 DNA reads TGCGCCAGCAGGGACACTGTATCCTACGAGCAGTACTTC. Its protein is CASRDTVSYEQYF. This chain links TRBV5-1 with TRBJ2-7; D possibly corresponds to TRBD1 (5 bases). Trimming removed 5 bases from V and 1 base from J, with 10 bases in between. Germline-derived CDR1 and CDR2 are SGHRS and YFSETQ. This CDR3 is built from 13 residues. Based on the CDR3 plus reference TRBV5-1 and TRBJ2-7, the full variable domain is KAGVTQTPRYLIKTRGQQVTLSCSPISGHRSVSWYQQTPGQGLQFLFEYFSETQRNKGNFPGRFSGRQFSNSRSEMNVSTLELGDSALYLCASRDTVSYEQYFGPGTRLTVT.